The 5 T cell receptor beta chains below all came from one sample that was sequenced in a study of blood T cell repertoires in COVID-19 (dated by TCRdb to about 2020). The library was generated by the immunoSEQ multiplex PCR assay. As stored in TCRdb, this immuneACCESS dataset retains in-frame rearrangements with V and J assigned. A fraction of the clones does not appear; measured against another copy, unresolved V genes explain less than half of the discrepancy, and the remainder lacks a known reason. The sample has about 160,000 clones on record, roughly 84% of them singletons. Over 9.5% of the sample goes to the ten largest clones. Sequenced: peripheral blood. The receptors were gathered from a woman at least 80 years old with active or convalescent COVID-19.

This chain uses TRBV19 with TRBJ1-2; TRBD1 is a possible D gene (6 bases). The germline CDR1 and CDR2 sequences are LNHDA and SQIVND (reference sequence). V lost 7 bases and J 5 bases, leaving 14 bases between the germline ends. The CDR3 consists of 13 residues. The CDR3 sequence: CASKAQGVYGYTF. CDR3 bases: TGTGCCAGTAAGGCACAGGGAGTTTATGGCTACACCTTC.

This sequence joins TRBV5-4 and TRBJ1-2; tentative D call: TRBD1 (5 bases). The V end lost 6 bases, the J end lost 2 bases, and 20 bases lay between the germline ends. The CDR3 has 16 amino acids. The V gene's germline CDR1 is SGHNT and CDR2 YYREEE (reference sequence). CDR3 protein: CASIHRRGGANYGYTF. CDR3 bases: TGTGCCAGCATCCACCGCCGGGGAGGGGCCAACTATGGCTACACCTTC. Filled out from reference TRBV5-4 and TRBJ1-2, the complete variable domain reads ETGVTQSPTHLIKTRGQQVTLRCSSQSGHNTVSWYQQALGQGPQFIFQYYREEENGRGNFPPRFSGLQFPNYSSELNVNALELDDSALYLCASIHRRGGANYGYTFGSGTRLTVV.

The chain has TRBV11-1 and TRBJ1-2; D gene ambiguous. Trimming cost V 4 bases and J 8 bases, with 11 bases left between them. There are 12 residues in the CDR3. The V gene's germline CDR1 is SGHAT and CDR2 FQDESV (reference sequence). In DNA, the CDR3 is TGTGCCAGCAGCTCCTACCCGGAGGGCTACACCTTC. It is translated as CASSSYPEGYTF.

V and J are TRBV6-5 and TRBJ2-7; TRBD2 agrees at 10 bases. V dropped 2 bases and J dropped 3; count of bases not matched to a gene: 7. The V gene's germline CDR1 is MNHEY and CDR2 SVGAGI. The CDR3 consists of 16 residues. CDR3 DNA: TGTGCCAGCAGTTACCCGGCACTAGCGGGGTTCTACGAGCAGTACTTC. Protein product: CASSYPALAGFYEQYF.

The genes are TRBV5-8 and TRBJ2-2; 12 positions match TRBD2. Germline V lookup: CDR1 SGHTS, CDR2 YDEGEE. The CDR3 has 16 amino acids. After removal of 0 bases from V and 4 bases from J, the junction contained 1 base not matched to a gene. The CDR3 DNA sequence: TGTGCCAGCAGCTTGGGACTAGCGGGAGCCACCGGGGAGCTGTTTTTT. It translates to CASSLGLAGATGELFF.